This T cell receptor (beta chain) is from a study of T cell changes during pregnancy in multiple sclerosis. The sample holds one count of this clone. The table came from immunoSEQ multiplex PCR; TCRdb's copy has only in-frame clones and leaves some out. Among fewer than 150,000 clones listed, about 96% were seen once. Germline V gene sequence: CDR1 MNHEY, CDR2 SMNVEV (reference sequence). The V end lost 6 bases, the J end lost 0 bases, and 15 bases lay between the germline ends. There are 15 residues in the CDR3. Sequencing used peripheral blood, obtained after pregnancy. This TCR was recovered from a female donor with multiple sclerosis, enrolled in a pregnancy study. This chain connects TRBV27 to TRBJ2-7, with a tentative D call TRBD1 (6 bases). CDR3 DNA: TGTGCCAGCAGCCGGAAGGACAGCCACTCCTACGAGCAGTACTTC. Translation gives CASSRKDSHSYEQYF.